The 27 T cell receptor beta chains below all came from one sample that was sequenced in a study of blood T cell repertoires in COVID-19. The protocol was immunoSEQ multiplex PCR, while the TCRdb copy is restricted to in-frame clones and leaves out a portion. The data contain around 250,000 clones, about 85% of them seen just once; the ten biggest clones take up about 6.9%. Sequencing input: PBMCs or T cells enriched from blood (not recorded which). The origin of the receptors is a woman between 45 and 65 years old who had been exposed to COVID-19.

This clone was detected only once. The chain carries TRBV6-5 and TRBJ1-6, with 7 bases identical to TRBD1. The length of the CDR3 is 15 residues. With V trimmed by 6 bases and J by 4 bases, 6 bases remained unmatched. Germline V gives CDR1 MNHEY, CDR2 SVGAGI. The CDR3 DNA follows: TGTGCCAGCAGAGACCGGACAGGTTATAATTCACCCCTCCACTTT. Its protein product is CASRDRTGYNSPLHF.

The chain is built from TRBV2 and TRBJ1-5; no definite D call. Deletions cut 8 bases from V and 2 bases from J, with 10 bases between. This CDR3 has 13 residues. Germline V gives CDR1 SNHLY, CDR2 FYNNEI. The CDR3 protein is CASANGGNQPQHF. Here the CDR3 DNA reads TGTGCCAGCGCGAACGGGGGCAATCAGCCCCAGCATTTT.

This rearrangement joins TRBV7-8 to TRBJ2-7; 9 positions agree with TRBD1. CDR3 size: 17 residues. V lost 4 bases and J lost 5; bases outside the gene matches: 15. CDR1 SGHVS and CDR2 FQNEAQ come from the germline V gene. Written as DNA, the CDR3 is TGTGCCAGCAGCTCTCATTATGCCGGGACAGGGAACCACGAGCAGTACTTC. It yields the protein CASSSHYAGTGNHEQYF.

The rearrangement uses TRBV14 and TRBJ1-1; 8 positions match TRBD1. Per the germline V gene, CDR1 is SGHDN and CDR2 is FVKESK. Trimming removed 4 bases from V and 4 bases from J; junction bases left unmatched: 2. The CDR3 spans 13 residues. Here the CDR3 reads CASSLDRGTEAFF. The CDR3 DNA follows: TGTGCCAGCAGCCTTGACAGGGGCACTGAAGCTTTCTTT.

The chain has TRBV7-9 and TRBJ1-1; 10 bases align to TRBD1. Trimming took 4 bases from V and 4 from J; bases not matched to a gene: 6. CDR1 SEHNR and CDR2 FQNEAQ come from the germline V gene (reference sequence). The CDR3 sequence is 15 residues long. CDR3 loop: CASSSKGQGVTEAFF. The CDR3 DNA is TGTGCCAGCAGCTCGAAAGGACAGGGGGTCACTGAAGCTTTCTTT.

The chain is built from TRBV6-2 or TRBV6-3 and TRBJ1-2, with 7 bases lining up with TRBD1. V lost 6 bases, J lost 0 bases, and 16 bases stayed unmatched. This CDR3 has 18 residues. The V gene's germline CDR1 is MNHEY and CDR2 SVGEGT. The CDR3 sequence: CASSPFVYGTDTNYGYTF. The CDR3 DNA reads as TGTGCCAGCAGCCCTTTCGTTTATGGGACAGATACTAACTATGGCTACACCTTC.

The chain employs TRBV6-1 and TRBJ2-7, with a weak D call TRBD1 (6 bases). The CDR3 runs to 14 residues. Trimming pared 2 bases from V and 4 bases from J, leaving 12 bases between. The germline V gene encodes CDR1 MNHNS and CDR2 SASEGT. The CDR3 DNA reads TGTGCCAGCAGTGAATCCCGGCAGGGGTACGAGCAGTACTTC. Its protein is CASSESRQGYEQYF.

The rearrangement links TRBV24-1 to TRBJ1-2, with D possibly being TRBD1 (6 bases). The V gene's germline CDR1 is KGHDR and CDR2 SFDVKD. The V end lost 7 bases, the J end lost 4 bases, and 21 bases lay between the germline ends. There are 16 residues in the CDR3. The CDR3 sequence: CATSGFHRVESYGYTF. The CDR3, as DNA: TGTGCCACCAGCGGATTTCACAGGGTTGAGTCCTATGGCTACACCTTC.

The genes are TRBV27 and TRBJ2-2, with 8 bases lining up with TRBD1. The CDR3 runs to 16 residues. The J segment lost 3 bases and the V segment lost 3 bases, leaving 6 bases of the junction unmatched. Germline V lookup: CDR1 MNHEY, CDR2 SMNVEV (reference sequence). The CDR3 DNA sequence: TGTGCCAGCAGTTTTTCAGGGGGCGATCACACCGGGGAGCTGTTTTTT. This codes for CASSFSGGDHTGELFF.

This chain connects TRBV27 to TRBJ2-3; the match to TRBD2 covers 10 bases. The length of the CDR3 is 14 residues. J lost 5 bases, V lost 6 bases, and 5 bases had no gene match. From germline, CDR1 is MNHEY and CDR2 SMNVEV (reference sequence). The CDR3 coding sequence is TGTGCCAGCAGAAGTAGCGGGGGGCTAGATACGCAGTATTTT. Protein product: CASRSSGGLDTQYF.

This clone was picked up a small number of times. The gene calls are TRBV6-2 or TRBV6-3 and TRBJ1-1; D not resolved. V shed 5 bases and J shed 1 base, with 8 bases lying between them. Per germline, CDR1 MNHEY and CDR2 SVGEGT. The CDR3 totals 13 residues. In DNA, the CDR3 is TGTGCCAGCAGTCTACAGCCGAACACTGAAGCTTTCTTT. Amino acids: CASSLQPNTEAFF.

This clone was recorded only once. The chain recombines TRBV28 with TRBJ2-7; a weak D match, TRBD1 (7 bases). V lost 6 bases, J lost 6 bases, and 15 bases lay in between. From germline, CDR1 is MDHEN and CDR2 SYDVKM. CDR3 size: 13 residues. The CDR3 loop reads CASSQGGGVEQYF. CDR3 DNA sequence: TGTGCCAGCAGCCAGGGGGGTGGGGTCGAGCAGTACTTC.

The chain joins TRBV3-1 (or the pseudogene TRBV3-2) to TRBJ1-1; the D gene is possibly TRBD1 (5 bases). Trimming stripped 4 bases from V and 4 bases from J, with 10 bases between. This CDR3 region has 13 residues. Per the germline V gene, CDR1 is LGHDT and CDR2 is YNNKEL (reference sequence). The CDR3 sequence: CASSPSGGTEAFF. Here the CDR3 DNA reads TGTGCCAGCAGCCCCTCGGGGGGCACTGAAGCTTTCTTT.

The V gene is TRBV10-3, the J gene TRBJ1-2; no definite D call. CDR3 length equals 14 residues. Germline V CDR1 and CDR2: ENHRY, SYGVKD. With 7 bases removed from V and 1 base from J, the gap between germline ends came to 13 bases. CDR3 DNA sequence: TGTGCCATCACCGGGGAGGTGGGTAACTATGGCTACACCTTC. It is translated as CAITGEVGNYGYTF.

The V call is TRBV5-1, the J call TRBJ2-7, with 7 bases fitting TRBD2. Germline lookup yields CDR1 SGHRS and CDR2 YFSETQ. Germline trimming cut 0 bases from V and 1 base from J; bases unmatched to any gene: 4. The length of the CDR3 is 15 residues. The CDR3 DNA follows: TGCGCCAGCAGCTTGGTGGGGCGGGGGTCCTACGAGCAGTACTTC. Translation gives CASSLVGRGSYEQYF. Looking up the rest from reference TRBV5-1 and TRBJ2-7 gives the full variable domain: KAGVTQTPRYLIKTRGQQVTLSCSPISGHRSVSWYQQTPGQGLQFLFEYFSETQRNKGNFPGRFSGRQFSNSRSEMNVSTLELGDSALYLCASSLVGRGSYEQYFGPGTRLTVT.

The chain employs TRBV5-1 and TRBJ2-5; 10 bases map to TRBD1. The V gene end was trimmed by 4 bases and the J gene end by 7 bases; junction bases not matched to a gene: 10. Germline CDR1 reads SGHRS; CDR2 reads YFSETQ. This CDR3 is built from 15 residues. CDR3 residues: CASSLGQGSRGTQYF. The CDR3 region has the DNA TGCGCCAGCAGCCTGGGACAGGGGAGCCGAGGGACCCAGTACTTC.

This chain joins TRBV4-3 and TRBJ1-4, with TRBD1 matching 11 bases. CDR3 length equals 16 residues. Per the germline V gene, CDR1 is LGHNA and CDR2 is YSLEER. The V segment lost 0 bases and the J segment 8 bases; nucleotides outside the gene matches: 5. This chain's CDR3 is CASSQDRDRGVEKLFF. The CDR3 DNA follows: TGCGCCAGCAGCCAAGATCGGGACAGGGGGGTGGAAAAACTGTTTTTT.

The V call is TRBV5-4, the J call TRBJ1-2; a possible D gene is TRBD1 (5 bases). The CDR3 sequence is 13 residues long. In germline, CDR1 is SGHNT, CDR2 YYREEE (reference sequence). Deletions cut 0 bases from V and 2 bases from J, with 5 bases between. The CDR3 sequence is CASSLDRNYGYTF. CDR3 sequence (DNA): TGTGCCAGCAGCTTGGACAGGAACTATGGCTACACCTTC.

The CDR3 region is CASSRTPGHLNTEAFF. The DNA for the CDR3 is TGTGCCAGCAGTAGGACCCCGGGACACCTGAACACTGAAGCTTTCTTT. This chain connects TRBV11-2 to TRBJ1-1; possibly TRBD1 for D (6 bases). The CDR3 sequence is 16 residues long. Between the trimmed V and J ends, which lost 6 bases and 0 bases, there was a span of 17 bases. Germline V gene sequence: CDR1 SGHAT, CDR2 FQNNGV.

The chain employs TRBV24-1 and TRBJ1-2; 8 nucleotides align to TRBD1. There are 15 residues in the CDR3. The ends lost 4 bases at V and 2 bases at J; junction bases unmatched: 5. The V gene's germline CDR1 is KGHDR and CDR2 SFDVKD. CDR3 residues: CATSDRTGTNYGYTF. The CDR3 DNA reads as TGTGCCACCAGTGACCGGACAGGGACCAACTATGGCTACACCTTC.

The chain has TRBV24-1 and TRBJ1-4; perhaps TRBD1 as D (6 bases). The germline V gene encodes CDR1 KGHDR and CDR2 SFDVKD. V lost 3 bases and J 5 bases, leaving 9 bases between the germline ends. This CDR3 comprises 14 residues. CDR3 sequence reads: CATSDGGRNEKLFF. The DNA for the CDR3 is TGTGCCACCAGTGATGGGGGCCGGAATGAAAAACTGTTTTTT.

The CDR3 sequence: CASSFSQGAYYGYTF. The CDR3 DNA reads TGTGCCAGCAGCTTCTCCCAGGGGGCGTACTATGGCTACACCTTC. V usage is TRBV7-2 and J usage is TRBJ1-2; the match to TRBD1 covers 8 bases. The V gene end was trimmed by 3 bases and the J gene end by 3 bases; junction bases not matched to a gene: 6. The CDR3 spans 15 residues. The germline CDR1 and CDR2 sequences are SGHTA and FQGNSA.

A single count supports this clone. The V call is TRBV24-1, the J call TRBJ2-3, with no clear D. V was clipped by 4 bases and J by 1 base, with 14 bases between them. This CDR3 has 16 residues. Germline loops: CDR1 KGHDR, CDR2 SFDVKD. CDR3 loop: CATSDPGEVGTDTQYF. The CDR3 DNA reads TGTGCCACCAGTGACCCCGGTGAGGTTGGCACAGATACGCAGTATTTT.

This chain links TRBV7-2 with TRBJ2-2, with D possibly matching TRBD1 (5 bases). The CDR3 extends over 15 amino acids. V gave up 3 bases and J gave up 7 bases, with 15 bases separating them. Germline lookup yields CDR1 SGHTA and CDR2 FQGNSA. The CDR3 DNA is TGTGCCAGCAGCTTCGGGTTGACAGCTGGCGGGGAGCTGTTTTTT. This encodes CASSFGLTAGGELFF. Full variable domain (remainder filled in from reference TRBV7-2 and TRBJ2-2): GAGVSQSPSNKVTEKGKDVELRCDPISGHTALYWYRQSLGQGLEFLIYFQGNSAPDKSGLPSDRFSAERTGGSVSTLTIQRTQQEDSAVYLCASSFGLTAGGELFFGEGSRLTVL.

The CDR3 spells CASSRGRGRDTGELFF. The DNA for the CDR3 is TGTGCCAGCAGTCGTGGGCGGGGCCGCGACACCGGGGAGCTGTTTTTT. The V call is TRBV11-3, the J call TRBJ2-2, with D possibly matching TRBD2 (6 bases). The V gene lost 6 bases and the J gene lost 3 bases, with 17 bases spanning the gap. This CDR3 has 16 residues. Germline CDR1 reads SGHNT; CDR2 reads YENEEA.

The chain combines TRBV15 with TRBJ1-1; 9 positions agree with TRBD1. Looked up from germline, CDR1 is LNHNV and CDR2 is YYDKDF (reference sequence). Germline trimming cut 2 bases from V and 5 bases from J; bases unmatched to any gene: 6. The CDR3 is 15 residues long. CDR3: CATSRPTGGNTEAFF. In DNA, the CDR3 is TGTGCCACCAGCAGACCCACAGGGGGCAATACTGAAGCTTTCTTT.

The genes are TRBV30 and TRBJ1-4; no reliable D call. Deletions cut 0 bases from V and 8 bases from J, with 10 bases between. The CDR3 runs to 13 residues. Germline V gene lookup returns CDR1 GTSNPN and CDR2 SVGIG (reference sequence). The CDR3 DNA follows: TGTGCCTGGAGTGTACAGTTGAAGGAAAAACTGTTTTTT. This translates into CAWSVQLKEKLFF.